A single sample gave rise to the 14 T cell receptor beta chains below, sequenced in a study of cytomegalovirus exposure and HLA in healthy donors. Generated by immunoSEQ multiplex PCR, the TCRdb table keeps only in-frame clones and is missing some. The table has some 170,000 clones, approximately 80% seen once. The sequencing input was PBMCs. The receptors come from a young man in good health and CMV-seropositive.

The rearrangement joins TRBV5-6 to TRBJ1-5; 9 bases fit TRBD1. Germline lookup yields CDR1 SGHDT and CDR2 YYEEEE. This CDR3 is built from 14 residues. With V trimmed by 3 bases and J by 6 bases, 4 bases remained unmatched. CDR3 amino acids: CASSSRDRVQPQHF. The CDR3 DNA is TGTGCCAGCAGCTCCCGGGACAGGGTTCAGCCCCAGCATTTT.

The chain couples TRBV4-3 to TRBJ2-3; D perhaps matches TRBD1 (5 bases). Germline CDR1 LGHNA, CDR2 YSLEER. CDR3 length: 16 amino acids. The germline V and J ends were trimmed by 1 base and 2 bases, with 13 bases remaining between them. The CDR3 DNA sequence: TGCGCCAGCAGCCAAGGTTGGGGCAGGGACACAGATACGCAGTATTTT. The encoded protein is CASSQGWGRDTDTQYF.

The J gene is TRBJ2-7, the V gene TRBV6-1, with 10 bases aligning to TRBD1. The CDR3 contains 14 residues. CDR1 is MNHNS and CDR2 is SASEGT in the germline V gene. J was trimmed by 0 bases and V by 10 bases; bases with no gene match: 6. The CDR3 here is CATSTGGGSYEQYF. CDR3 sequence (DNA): TGTGCCACCTCGACAGGGGGCGGCTCCTACGAGCAGTACTTC.

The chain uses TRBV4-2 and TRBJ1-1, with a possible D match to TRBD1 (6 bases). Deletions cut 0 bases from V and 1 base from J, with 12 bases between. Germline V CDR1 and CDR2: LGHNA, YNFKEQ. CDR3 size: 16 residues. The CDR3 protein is CASSQESDRRNTEAFF. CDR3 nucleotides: TGTGCCAGCAGCCAAGAGTCCGACAGGCGGAACACTGAAGCTTTCTTT.

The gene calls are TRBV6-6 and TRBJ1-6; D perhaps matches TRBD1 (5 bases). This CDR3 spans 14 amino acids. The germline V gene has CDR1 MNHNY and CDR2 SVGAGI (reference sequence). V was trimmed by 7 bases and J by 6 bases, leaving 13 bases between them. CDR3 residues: CASIPDSSNSPLHF. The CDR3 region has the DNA TGTGCCAGCATTCCTGACAGTAGTAATTCACCCCTCCACTTT.

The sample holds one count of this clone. The CDR3 region has the DNA TGTGCCAGCAGCGTTCGGGACTACTCGAACACCGGGGAGCTGTTTTTT. Translating it yields CASSVRDYSNTGELFF. V is TRBV9 and J is TRBJ2-2; TRBD2 matches at 7 bases. The length of the CDR3 is 16 residues. Per germline, CDR1 SGDLS and CDR2 YYNGEE. The V gene end was trimmed by 2 bases and the J gene end by 0 bases; junction bases not matched to a gene: 4.

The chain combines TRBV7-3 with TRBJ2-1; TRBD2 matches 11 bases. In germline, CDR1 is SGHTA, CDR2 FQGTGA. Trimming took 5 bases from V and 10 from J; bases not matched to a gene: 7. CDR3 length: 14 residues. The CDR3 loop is CASSLSGGAGEQFF. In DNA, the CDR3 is TGTGCCAGCAGCCTTAGCGGGGGGGCCGGGGAGCAGTTCTTC.

The CDR3 DNA reads as TGCAGTGCTAGAGTGGGAAGGGGGCAGTACTTC. This encodes CSARVGRGQYF. This chain links TRBV20-1 with TRBJ2-7, with D possibly TRBD1 on 5 matching bases. Trimming cost V 1 base and J 9 bases, with 10 bases left between them. Germline-derived CDR1 and CDR2 are DFQATT and SNEGSKA (reference sequence). This CDR3 contains 11 residues.

CDR3 in amino acids: CASSYSRDRGHYEQYF. DNA for the CDR3: TGTGCCAGCAGCTACTCCCGGGACAGGGGACACTACGAGCAGTACTTC. The chain joins TRBV27 to TRBJ2-7, with 10 nucleotides matching TRBD1. The junction had 11 bases not matched to a gene; V was cut back by 6 bases and J by 3 bases. The V gene's germline CDR1 is MNHEY and CDR2 SMNVEV (reference sequence). The CDR3 is 16 residues long.

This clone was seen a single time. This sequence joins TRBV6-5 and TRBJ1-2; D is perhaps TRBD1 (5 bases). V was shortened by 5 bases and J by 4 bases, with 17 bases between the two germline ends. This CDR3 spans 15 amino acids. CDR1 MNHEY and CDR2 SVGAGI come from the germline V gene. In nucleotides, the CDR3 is TGTGCCAGCAGTCAACCCCGACAGCCTATCTATGGCTACACCTTC. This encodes CASSQPRQPIYGYTF.

Here the CDR3 reads CSVDGQDYGYTF. CDR3 nucleotide sequence: TGCAGCGTTGACGGACAAGACTATGGCTACACCTTC. The gene calls are TRBV29-1 and TRBJ1-2, with D possibly being TRBD1 (5 bases). Germline V lookup: CDR1 SQVTM, CDR2 ANQGSEA. Deletions cut 3 bases from V and 3 bases from J, with 8 bases between. This CDR3 is built from 12 residues.

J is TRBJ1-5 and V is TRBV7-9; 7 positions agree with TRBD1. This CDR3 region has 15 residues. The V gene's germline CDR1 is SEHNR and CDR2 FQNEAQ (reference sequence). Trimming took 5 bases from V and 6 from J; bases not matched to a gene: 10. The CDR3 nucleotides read TGTGCCAGCAGCAAGACAGGGAGTCAGGGTCAGCCCCAGCATTTT. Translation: CASSKTGSQGQPQHF.

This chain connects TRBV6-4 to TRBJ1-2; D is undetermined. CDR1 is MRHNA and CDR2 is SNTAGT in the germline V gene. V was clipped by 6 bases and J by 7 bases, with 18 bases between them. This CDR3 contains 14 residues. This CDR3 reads CASSASGGRSGYTF. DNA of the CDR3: TGTGCCAGCAGCGCCTCGGGAGGTCGGAGTGGCTACACCTTC.

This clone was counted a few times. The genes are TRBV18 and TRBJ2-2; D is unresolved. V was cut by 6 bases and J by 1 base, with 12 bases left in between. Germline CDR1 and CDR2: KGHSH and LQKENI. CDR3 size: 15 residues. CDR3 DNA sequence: TGTGCCAGCTCCCAGAACAGCCTGAACACCGGGGAGCTGTTTTTT. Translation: CASSQNSLNTGELFF.